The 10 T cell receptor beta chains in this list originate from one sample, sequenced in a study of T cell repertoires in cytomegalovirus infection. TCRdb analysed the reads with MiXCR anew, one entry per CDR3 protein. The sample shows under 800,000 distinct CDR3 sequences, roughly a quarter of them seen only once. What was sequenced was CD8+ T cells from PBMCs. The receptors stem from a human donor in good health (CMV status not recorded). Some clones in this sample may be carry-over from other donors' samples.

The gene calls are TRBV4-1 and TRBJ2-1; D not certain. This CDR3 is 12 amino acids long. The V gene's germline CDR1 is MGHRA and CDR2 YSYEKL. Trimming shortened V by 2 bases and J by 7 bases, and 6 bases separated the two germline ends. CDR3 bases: TGCGCCAGCAGCCAAAGGGTTAATGAGCAGTTCTTC. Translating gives CASSQRVNEQFF.

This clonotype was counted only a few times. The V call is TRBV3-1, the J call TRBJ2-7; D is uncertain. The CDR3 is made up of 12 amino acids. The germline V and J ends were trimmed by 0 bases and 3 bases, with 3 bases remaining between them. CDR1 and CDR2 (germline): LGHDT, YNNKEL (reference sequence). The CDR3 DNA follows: TGTGCCAGCAGCCAAGATGACTACGAGCAGTACTTC. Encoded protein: CASSQDDYEQYF.

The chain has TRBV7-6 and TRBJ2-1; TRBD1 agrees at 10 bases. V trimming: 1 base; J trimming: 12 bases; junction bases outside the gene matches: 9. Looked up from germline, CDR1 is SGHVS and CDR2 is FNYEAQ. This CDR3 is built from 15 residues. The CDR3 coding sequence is TGTGCCAGCAGCTTAGTCGGGACAGGGGCGGTTGGGCAGTTCTTC. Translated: CASSLVGTGAVGQFF.

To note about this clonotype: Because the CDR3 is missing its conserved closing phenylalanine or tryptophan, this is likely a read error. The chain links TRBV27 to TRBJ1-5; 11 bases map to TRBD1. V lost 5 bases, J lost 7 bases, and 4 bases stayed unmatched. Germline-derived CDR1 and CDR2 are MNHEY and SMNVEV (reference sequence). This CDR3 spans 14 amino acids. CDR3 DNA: TGTGCCAGCAGTCCCGGACAGGGGGCACAGCCCCAGCATCTT. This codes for CASSPGQGAQPQHL.

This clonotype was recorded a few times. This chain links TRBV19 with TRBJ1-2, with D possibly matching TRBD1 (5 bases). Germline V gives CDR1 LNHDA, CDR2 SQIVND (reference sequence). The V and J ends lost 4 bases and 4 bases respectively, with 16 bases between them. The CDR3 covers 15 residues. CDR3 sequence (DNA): TGTGCCAGTAGTAATTGGGAACAGGCGGTCTATGGCTACACCTTC. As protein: CASSNWEQAVYGYTF.

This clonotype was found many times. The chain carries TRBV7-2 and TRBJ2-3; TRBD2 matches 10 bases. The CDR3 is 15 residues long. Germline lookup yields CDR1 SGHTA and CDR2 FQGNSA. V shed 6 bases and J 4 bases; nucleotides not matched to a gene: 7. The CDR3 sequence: CASSYLAGVSDTQYF. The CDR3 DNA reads TGTGCCAGCAGTTACCTAGCGGGGGTATCAGATACGCAGTATTTT.

This CDR3 reads CASIKGDYNEQFF. CDR3 coding DNA: TGTGCCAGTATAAAAGGGGACTACAATGAGCAGTTCTTC. V is TRBV7-9 and J is TRBJ2-1; D might be TRBD1 (5 bases). The CDR3 contains 13 residues. V lost 9 bases, J lost 3 bases, and 12 bases lay in between. CDR1 and CDR2 from the germline V gene are SEHNR and FQNEAQ (reference sequence).

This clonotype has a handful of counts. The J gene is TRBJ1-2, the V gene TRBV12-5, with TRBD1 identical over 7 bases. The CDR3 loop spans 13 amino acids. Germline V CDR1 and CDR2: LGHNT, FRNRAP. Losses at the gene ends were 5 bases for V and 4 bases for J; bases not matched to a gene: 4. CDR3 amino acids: CASGRQGSYGYTF. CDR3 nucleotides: TGTGCTAGTGGTCGACAGGGCTCCTATGGCTACACCTTC.

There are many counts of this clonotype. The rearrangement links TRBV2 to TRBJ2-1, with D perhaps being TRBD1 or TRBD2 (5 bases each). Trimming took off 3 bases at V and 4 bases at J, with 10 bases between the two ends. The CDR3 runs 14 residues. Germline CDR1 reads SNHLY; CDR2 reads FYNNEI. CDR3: CASSDGTAYNEQFF. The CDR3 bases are TGTGCCAGCAGTGACGGGACCGCATACAATGAGCAGTTCTTC.

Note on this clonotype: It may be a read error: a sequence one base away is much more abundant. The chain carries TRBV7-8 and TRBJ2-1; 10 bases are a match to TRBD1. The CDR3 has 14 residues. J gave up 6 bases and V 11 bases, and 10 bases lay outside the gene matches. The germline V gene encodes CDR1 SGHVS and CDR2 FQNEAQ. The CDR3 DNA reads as TGTGCCGCCAGGGACAGGGGACGGGGCAATGAGCAGTTCTTC. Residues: CAARDRGRGNEQFF.